Below are 21 T cell receptor beta chains sequenced from a single sample in a study of blood T cell repertoires in COVID-19. Profiling relied on immunoSEQ multiplex PCR, and the TCRdb table lists in-frame clones only, not all of them. This table holds 110,000 or so clones, more than 70% found once. The sample comprised peripheral blood. The receptors stem from a woman aged 70-85 years who had recovered from COVID-19.

This chain joins TRBV28 and TRBJ2-7; no clear D gene. The CDR3 is 12 residues long. CDR1 is MDHEN, CDR2 SYDVKM, per germline. The V end lost 10 bases, the J end lost 4 bases, and 14 bases lay between the germline ends. The CDR3 is CATSSSWYEQYF. CDR3 DNA: TGTGCCACCTCATCAAGCTGGTACGAGCAGTACTTC.

The chain carries TRBV2 and TRBJ2-5, with unresolved D. Trimming stripped 6 bases from V and 7 bases from J, with 9 bases between. Germline V gene data show CDR1 as SNHLY and CDR2 as FYNNEI. The CDR3 is 11 amino acids. In DNA, the CDR3 is TGTGCCAGCAGAGCCGAACTGACCCAGTACTTC. This gives the protein CASRAELTQYF.

The V gene is TRBV24-1, the J gene TRBJ2-5, with 12 bases matching TRBD2. Germline V gene sequence: CDR1 KGHDR, CDR2 SFDVKD. The CDR3 covers 16 residues. V trimming: 3 bases; J trimming: 2 bases; junction bases outside the gene matches: 3. CDR3 in amino acids: CATSDRTSGVQETQYF. DNA for the CDR3: TGTGCCACCAGTGATAGGACTAGCGGGGTACAAGAGACCCAGTACTTC.

This clone occurred a few times. This chain connects TRBV14 to TRBJ1-1; 10 nucleotides match TRBD1. The CDR3 is made up of 17 amino acids. The V gene's germline CDR1 is SGHDN and CDR2 FVKESK. With V trimmed by 1 base and J by 6 bases, 11 bases remained unmatched. In DNA, the CDR3 is TGTGCCAGCAGCCAAGTTCCGGGACAGGGGAGTTGGGCTGAAGCTTTCTTT. Translated: CASSQVPGQGSWAEAFF.

J is TRBJ1-6 and V is TRBV27; TRBD1 is a possible D gene (5 bases). Per germline, CDR1 MNHEY and CDR2 SMNVEV (reference sequence). V lost 6 bases to trimming and J lost 9 bases, with 15 bases between them. The CDR3 has 14 amino acids. CDR3 amino acids: CASRYKTRGSPLHF. The CDR3 DNA reads TGTGCCAGCAGGTACAAGACTAGGGGTTCACCCCTCCACTTT.

The chain has TRBV30 and TRBJ2-6; 8 bases map to TRBD1. Germline loops: CDR1 GTSNPN, CDR2 SVGIG (reference sequence). With V trimmed by 0 bases and J by 1 base, 5 bases remained unmatched. The CDR3 spans 17 residues. The CDR3 loop reads CAWSVHRTGSGANVLTF. CDR3 coding DNA: TGTGCCTGGAGTGTACACCGGACAGGGTCTGGGGCCAACGTCCTGACTTTC.

The CDR3 region has the DNA TGTGCCAGCACCAAAGGGGCAGGGGACTACGAGCAGTACTTC. Translation gives CASTKGAGDYEQYF. V usage is TRBV6-5 and J usage is TRBJ2-7, with D perhaps TRBD1 (6 bases). This CDR3 spans 14 amino acids. Germline-derived CDR1 and CDR2 are MNHEY and SVGAGI. V dropped 7 bases and J dropped 3 bases, with 16 bases sitting between them.

The rearrangement links TRBV6-5 to TRBJ2-7; TRBD1 matches 10 bases. V lost 10 bases and J lost 1; bases outside the gene matches: 7. Germline V gene data show CDR1 as MNHEY and CDR2 as SVGAGI. CDR3 length: 14 amino acids. The CDR3 here is CATTGTGASYEQYF. In DNA form, the CDR3 reads TGTGCCACCACCGGGACAGGGGCTTCCTACGAGCAGTACTTC.

The V gene is TRBV4-2, the J gene TRBJ2-6, with D tentatively TRBD2 (5 bases). V was cut by 5 bases and J by 0 bases, with 8 bases left in between. The CDR3 is 15 residues long. CDR1 and CDR2 (germline): LGHNA, YNFKEQ. The CDR3 DNA sequence: TGTGCCAGCAGCGGACTGGGCTCTGGGGCCAACGTCCTGACTTTC. Amino acids: CASSGLGSGANVLTF.

V usage is TRBV6-5 and J usage is TRBJ2-1; D is possibly TRBD2 (5 bases). Germline loops: CDR1 MNHEY, CDR2 SVGAGI. The V gene lost 6 bases and the J gene lost 9 bases, with 12 bases spanning the gap. The CDR3 is 12 residues long. This CDR3 is CASSGERSEQFF. The DNA of the CDR3 is TGTGCCAGCAGCGGAGAGCGGAGTGAGCAGTTCTTC.

The J gene is TRBJ1-2, the V gene TRBV9; possible D gene TRBD1, 6 bases. The CDR3 length is 15 residues. Germline-derived CDR1 and CDR2 are SGDLS and YYNGEE. V shed 4 bases and J shed 4 bases, with 17 bases lying between them. CDR3 amino acids: CASSPQDSHPYGYTF. The CDR3 region has the DNA TGTGCCAGCAGCCCACAGGACAGCCACCCCTATGGCTACACCTTC.

J is TRBJ2-7 and V is TRBV5-1; weak D call: TRBD2 (6 bases). The CDR3 sequence is 14 residues long. Germline V gene lookup returns CDR1 SGHRS and CDR2 YFSETQ. The V gene lost 0 bases and the J gene lost 5 bases, with 12 bases spanning the gap. CDR3 coding DNA: TGCGCCAGCAGCTTGGCGTGGGAGGAAAACGAGCAGTACTTC. Translating it yields CASSLAWEENEQYF.

The rearrangement links TRBV19 to TRBJ1-2; D call uncertain. CDR3 length: 14 residues. V was shortened by 7 bases and J by 0 bases, with 12 bases between the two germline ends. The germline V gene has CDR1 LNHDA and CDR2 SQIVND (reference sequence). CDR3: CASTRGASNYGYTF. For the CDR3, the DNA is TGTGCCAGTACGAGAGGAGCTTCTAACTATGGCTACACCTTC.

This CDR3 reads CASSLAISGATGELFF. DNA for the CDR3: TGCGCCAGCAGCTTAGCGATTAGCGGGGCTACCGGGGAGCTGTTTTTT. The J gene is TRBJ2-2, the V gene TRBV5-1; 8 nucleotides match TRBD2. CDR3 size: 16 residues. The germline gives CDR1 SGHRS, CDR2 YFSETQ. V shed 2 bases, J shed 5 bases, and the junction held 8 bases outside the gene matches.

DNA of the CDR3: TGTGCCAGCAGCCCGGGACTAGGGTCCTACAATGAGCAGTTCTTC. Protein sequence: CASSPGLGSYNEQFF. This sequence joins TRBV11-1 and TRBJ2-1; 8 bases line up with TRBD2. The CDR3 extends over 15 amino acids. V shed 5 bases and J 1 base; nucleotides not matched to a gene: 4. Germline V gene lookup returns CDR1 SGHAT and CDR2 FQDESV (reference sequence).

The V gene is TRBV5-4, the J gene TRBJ2-5, with 7 bases aligning to TRBD1. This CDR3 is built from 15 residues. V lost 4 bases and J lost 2; bases outside the gene matches: 8. Germline V gives CDR1 SGHNT, CDR2 YYREEE (reference sequence). The CDR3 DNA reads as TGTGCCAGCAGCCCCAGACAGGGAAGTCAAGAGACCCAGTACTTC. It specifies CASSPRQGSQETQYF.

With respect to this clone: Other DNA sequences in this sample translate to the same CDR3. The chain uses TRBV4-3 and TRBJ2-2; TRBD2 is a possible D gene (5 bases). The CDR3 covers 13 residues. Germline CDR1 is LGHNA and CDR2 is YSLEER. V was pared by 3 bases and J by 4 bases, with 6 bases between. The CDR3 reads CASSHRGTGELFF. The CDR3, as DNA: TGCGCCAGCAGCCATCGGGGCACCGGGGAGCTGTTTTTT.

The chain uses TRBV6-5 and TRBJ2-7, with D perhaps matching TRBD1 (5 bases). Germline V gene sequence: CDR1 MNHEY, CDR2 SVGAGI. Trimming stripped 6 bases from V and 2 bases from J, with 14 bases between. This CDR3 is built from 14 residues. This CDR3 is CASSKPDRTYEQYF. CDR3 sequence (DNA): TGTGCCAGCAGCAAACCCGACAGAACCTACGAGCAGTACTTC.

As for this clone: Other DNA variants within this sample encode the same CDR3. The genes are TRBV9 and TRBJ2-7, with D tentatively TRBD2 (6 bases). Germline V gives CDR1 SGDLS, CDR2 YYNGEE. Trimming shortened V by 2 bases and J by 0 bases, and 9 bases separated the two germline ends. This CDR3 has 14 residues. The CDR3 DNA sequence: TGTGCCAGCAGCGTTGGGGGGAGCTCCTACGAGCAGTACTTC. This gives the protein CASSVGGSSYEQYF.

V gene TRBV6-1 combines with J gene TRBJ2-5; 7 bases are a match to TRBD2. Germline CDR1 is MNHNS and CDR2 is SASEGT. CDR3 size: 18 residues. The V gene end was trimmed by 3 bases and the J gene end by 5 bases; junction bases not matched to a gene: 18. DNA of the CDR3: TGTGCCAGCAGTGACGCGGCCTCAGGACTAGTGGGGGGGGAGACCCAGTACTTC. It encodes CASSDAASGLVGGETQYF.

This chain connects TRBV6-6 to TRBJ1-5; no clear D gene. The germline V and J ends were trimmed by 3 bases and 5 bases, with 11 bases remaining between them. This CDR3 has 14 amino acids. Germline-derived CDR1 and CDR2 are MNHNY and SVGAGI (reference sequence). The CDR3 DNA sequence: TGTGCCAGCAGTTATAGAGGGTTCCATCAGCCCCAGCATTTT. This codes for CASSYRGFHQPQHF.